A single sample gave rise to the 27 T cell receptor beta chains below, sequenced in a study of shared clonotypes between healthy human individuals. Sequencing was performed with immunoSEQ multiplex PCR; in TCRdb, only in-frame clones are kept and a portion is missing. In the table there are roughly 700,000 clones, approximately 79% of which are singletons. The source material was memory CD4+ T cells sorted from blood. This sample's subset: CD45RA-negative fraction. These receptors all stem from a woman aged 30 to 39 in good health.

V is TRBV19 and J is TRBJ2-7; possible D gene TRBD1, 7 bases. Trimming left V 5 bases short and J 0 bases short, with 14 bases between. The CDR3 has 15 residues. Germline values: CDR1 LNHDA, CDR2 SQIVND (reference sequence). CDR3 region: CASSPGGRSSYEQYF. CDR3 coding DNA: TGTGCCAGTAGTCCAGGGGGGAGGAGCTCCTACGAGCAGTACTTC.

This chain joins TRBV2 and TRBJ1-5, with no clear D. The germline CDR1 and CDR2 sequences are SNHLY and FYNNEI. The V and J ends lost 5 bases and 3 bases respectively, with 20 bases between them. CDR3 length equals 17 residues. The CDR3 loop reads CASSTGPGEAANQPQHF. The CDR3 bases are TGTGCCAGCAGTACCGGGCCGGGCGAAGCGGCCAATCAGCCCCAGCATTTT.

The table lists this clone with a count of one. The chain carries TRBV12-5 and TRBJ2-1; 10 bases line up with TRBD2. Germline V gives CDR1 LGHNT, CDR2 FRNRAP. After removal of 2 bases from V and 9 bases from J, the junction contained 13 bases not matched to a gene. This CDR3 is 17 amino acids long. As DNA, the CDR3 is TGTGCTAGTGGTTTGTCGTTCGGAGGTAGCGGGAGGCGTGAGCAGTTCTTC. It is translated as CASGLSFGGSGRREQFF.

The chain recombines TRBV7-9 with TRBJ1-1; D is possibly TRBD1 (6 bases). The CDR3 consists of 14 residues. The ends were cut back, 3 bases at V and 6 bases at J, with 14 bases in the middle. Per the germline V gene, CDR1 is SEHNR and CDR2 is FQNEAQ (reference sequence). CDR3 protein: CASSLGGRLSEAFF. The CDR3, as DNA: TGTGCCAGCAGCTTGGGGGGGCGGCTATCTGAAGCTTTCTTT.

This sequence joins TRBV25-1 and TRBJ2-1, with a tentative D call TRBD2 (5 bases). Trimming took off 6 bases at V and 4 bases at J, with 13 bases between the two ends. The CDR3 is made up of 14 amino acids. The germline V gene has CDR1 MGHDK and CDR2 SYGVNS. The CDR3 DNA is TGTGCCAGCAGCTTGGAGCGGAGTTACAATGAGCAGTTCTTC. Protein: CASSLERSYNEQFF.

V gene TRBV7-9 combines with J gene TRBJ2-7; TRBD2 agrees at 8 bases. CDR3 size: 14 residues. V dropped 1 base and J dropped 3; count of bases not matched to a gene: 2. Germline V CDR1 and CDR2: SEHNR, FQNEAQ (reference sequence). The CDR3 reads CASSLGLASYEQYF. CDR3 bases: TGTGCCAGCAGCTTAGGACTAGCGAGCTACGAGCAGTACTTC.

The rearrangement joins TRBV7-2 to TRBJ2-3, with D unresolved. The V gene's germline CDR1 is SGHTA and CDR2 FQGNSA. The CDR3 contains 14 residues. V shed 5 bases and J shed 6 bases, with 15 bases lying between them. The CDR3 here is CASSLRSSRDTQYF. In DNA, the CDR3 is TGTGCCAGCAGCCTACGAAGTAGCAGGGATACGCAGTATTTT.

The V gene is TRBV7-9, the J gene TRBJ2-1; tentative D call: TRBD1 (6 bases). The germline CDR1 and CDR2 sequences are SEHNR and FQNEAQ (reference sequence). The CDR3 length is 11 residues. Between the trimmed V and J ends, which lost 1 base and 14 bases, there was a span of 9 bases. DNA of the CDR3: TGTGCCAGCAGCTTAGGCAGGGGCGAGTTCTTC. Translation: CASSLGRGEFF.

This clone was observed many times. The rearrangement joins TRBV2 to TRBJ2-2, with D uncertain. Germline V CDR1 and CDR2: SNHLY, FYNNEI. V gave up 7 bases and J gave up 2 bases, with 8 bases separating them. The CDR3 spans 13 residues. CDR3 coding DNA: TGTGCCAGCATGAGGACCAACACCGGGGAGCTGTTTTTT. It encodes CASMRTNTGELFF.

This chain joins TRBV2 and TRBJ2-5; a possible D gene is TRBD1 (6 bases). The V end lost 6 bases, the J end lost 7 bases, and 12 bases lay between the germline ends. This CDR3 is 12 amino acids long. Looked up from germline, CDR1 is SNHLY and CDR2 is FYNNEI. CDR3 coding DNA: TGTGCCAGCAGACAAGACAGGCGGACCCAGTACTTC. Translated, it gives CASRQDRRTQYF.

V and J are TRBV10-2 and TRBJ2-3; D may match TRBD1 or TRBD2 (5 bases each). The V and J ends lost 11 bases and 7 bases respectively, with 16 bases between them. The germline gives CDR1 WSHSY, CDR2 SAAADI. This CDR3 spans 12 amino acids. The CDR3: CACLMGENTQYF. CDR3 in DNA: TGCGCCTGCTTAATGGGGGAAAATACGCAGTATTTT.

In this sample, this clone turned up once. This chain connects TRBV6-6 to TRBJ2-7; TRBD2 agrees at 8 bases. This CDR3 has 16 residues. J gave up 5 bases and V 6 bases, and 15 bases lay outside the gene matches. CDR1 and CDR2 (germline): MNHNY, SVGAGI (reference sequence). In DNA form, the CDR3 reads TGTGCCAGCAGCAAAGGTAGCCAGCGGGAGAATCACGAGCAGTACTTC. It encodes CASSKGSQRENHEQYF.

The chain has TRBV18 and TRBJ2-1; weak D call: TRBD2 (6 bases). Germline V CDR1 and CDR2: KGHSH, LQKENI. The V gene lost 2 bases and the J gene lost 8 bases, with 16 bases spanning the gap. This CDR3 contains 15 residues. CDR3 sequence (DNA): TGTGCCAGCTCACCATTTGGCGGAGGCGGGGATGAGCAGTTCTTC. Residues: CASSPFGGGGDEQFF. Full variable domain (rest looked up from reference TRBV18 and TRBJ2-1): NAGVMQNPRHLVRRRGQEARLRCSPMKGHSHVYWYRQLPEEGLKFMVYLQKENIIDESGMPKERFSAEFPKEGPSILRIQQVVRGDSAAYFCASSPFGGGGDEQFFGPGTRLTVL.

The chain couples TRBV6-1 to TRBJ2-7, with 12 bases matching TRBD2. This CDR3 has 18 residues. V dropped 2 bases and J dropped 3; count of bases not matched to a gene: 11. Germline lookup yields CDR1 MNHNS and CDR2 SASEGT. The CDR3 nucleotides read TGTGCCAGCAGTGAATCCGGGACTAGCGGGCGAAGTGTCTACGAGCAGTACTTC. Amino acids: CASSESGTSGRSVYEQYF.

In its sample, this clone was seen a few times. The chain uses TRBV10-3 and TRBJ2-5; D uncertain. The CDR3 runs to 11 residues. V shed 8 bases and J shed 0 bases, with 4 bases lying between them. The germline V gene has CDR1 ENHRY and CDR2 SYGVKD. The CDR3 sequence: CAIGYQETQYF. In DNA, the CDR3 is TGTGCCATCGGGTACCAAGAGACCCAGTACTTC.

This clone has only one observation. The chain's CDR3 is CASSGGVTQYF. CDR3 sequence (DNA): TGTGCCAGCAGTGGAGGGGTTACGCAGTATTTT. This sequence joins TRBV6-5 and TRBJ2-3, with TRBD2 as a possible D gene (6 bases). Germline lookup yields CDR1 MNHEY and CDR2 SVGAGI. CDR3 length: 11 amino acids. V lost 5 bases to trimming and J lost 8 bases, with 8 bases between them.

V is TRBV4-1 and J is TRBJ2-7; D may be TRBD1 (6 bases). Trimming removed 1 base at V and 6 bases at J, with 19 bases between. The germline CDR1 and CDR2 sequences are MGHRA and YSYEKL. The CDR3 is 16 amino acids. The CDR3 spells CASSQVRGWGQAEQYF. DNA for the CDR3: TGCGCCAGCAGCCAAGTCAGAGGTTGGGGGCAGGCCGAGCAGTACTTC.

The CDR3, as DNA: TGTGCCAGCAGTTACACGGGACAGGGTGAGCAGTACTTC. This codes for CASSYTGQGEQYF. The chain combines TRBV6-5 with TRBJ2-7; TRBD1 agrees at 9 bases. This CDR3 has 13 amino acids. V was pared by 2 bases and J by 7 bases, with 3 bases of the junction left unmatched. The germline V gene encodes CDR1 MNHEY and CDR2 SVGAGI.

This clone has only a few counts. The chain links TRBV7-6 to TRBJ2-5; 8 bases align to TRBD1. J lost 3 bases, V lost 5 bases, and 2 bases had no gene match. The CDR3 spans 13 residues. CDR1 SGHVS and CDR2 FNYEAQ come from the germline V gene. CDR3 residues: CASSRDRKETQYF. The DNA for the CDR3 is TGTGCCAGCAGCAGGGACAGGAAAGAGACCCAGTACTTC. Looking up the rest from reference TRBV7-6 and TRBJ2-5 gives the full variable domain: GAGVSQSPRYKVTKRGQDVALRCDPISGHVSLYWYRQALGQGPEFLTYFNYEAQQDKSGLPNDRFSAERPEGSISTLTIQRTEQRDSAMYRCASSRDRKETQYFGPGTRLLVL.

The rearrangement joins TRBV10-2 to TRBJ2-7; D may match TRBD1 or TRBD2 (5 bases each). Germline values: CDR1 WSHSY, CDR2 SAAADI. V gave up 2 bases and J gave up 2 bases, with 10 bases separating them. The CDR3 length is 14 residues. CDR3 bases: TGCGCCAGCAGTGAGCAGGGACCCCCCTACGAGCAGTACTTC. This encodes CASSEQGPPYEQYF.

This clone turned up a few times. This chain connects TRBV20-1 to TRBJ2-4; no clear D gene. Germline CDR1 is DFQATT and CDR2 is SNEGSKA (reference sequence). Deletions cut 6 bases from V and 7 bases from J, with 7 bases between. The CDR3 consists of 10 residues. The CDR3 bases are TGCAGTGCGGTTGGGAACATTCAGTACTTC. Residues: CSAVGNIQYF.

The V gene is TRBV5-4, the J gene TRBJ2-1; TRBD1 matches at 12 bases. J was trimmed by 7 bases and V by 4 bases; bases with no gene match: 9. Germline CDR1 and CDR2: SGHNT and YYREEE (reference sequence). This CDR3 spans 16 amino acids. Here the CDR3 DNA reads TGTGCCAGCAGCCCCGCCGGGACAGGGGGCGGGAATGAGCAGTTCTTC. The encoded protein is CASSPAGTGGGNEQFF.

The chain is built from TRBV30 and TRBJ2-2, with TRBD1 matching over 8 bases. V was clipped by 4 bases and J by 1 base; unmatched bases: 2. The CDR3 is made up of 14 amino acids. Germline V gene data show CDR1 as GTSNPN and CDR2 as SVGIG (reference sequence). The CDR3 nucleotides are TGTGCCTGGATCGGGACAGGGAACACCGGGGAGCTGTTTTTT. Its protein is CAWIGTGNTGELFF.

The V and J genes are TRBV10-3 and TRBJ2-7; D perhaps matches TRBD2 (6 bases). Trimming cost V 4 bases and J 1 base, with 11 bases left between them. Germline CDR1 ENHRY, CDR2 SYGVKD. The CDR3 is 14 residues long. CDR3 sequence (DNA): TGTGCCATCAGTGCGGGGGAGCTGTCCTACGAGCAGTACTTC. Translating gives CAISAGELSYEQYF.

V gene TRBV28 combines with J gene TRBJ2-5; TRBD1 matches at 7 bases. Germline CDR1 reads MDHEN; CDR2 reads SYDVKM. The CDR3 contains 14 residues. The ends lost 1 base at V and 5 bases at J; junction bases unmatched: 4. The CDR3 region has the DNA TGTGCCAGCAGTTTATCCTACAGGGGTGAGACCCAGTACTTC. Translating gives CASSLSYRGETQYF.

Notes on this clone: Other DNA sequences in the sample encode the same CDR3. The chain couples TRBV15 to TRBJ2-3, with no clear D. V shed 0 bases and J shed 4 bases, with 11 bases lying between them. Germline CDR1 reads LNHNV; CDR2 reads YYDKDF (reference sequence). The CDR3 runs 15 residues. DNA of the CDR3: TGTGCCACCAGCAGAGATCGGGCGGAACCAGATACGCAGTATTTT. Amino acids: CATSRDRAEPDTQYF. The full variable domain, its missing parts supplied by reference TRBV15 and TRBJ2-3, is DAMVIQNPRYQVTQFGKPVTLSCSQTLNHNVMYWYQQKSSQAPKLLFHYYDKDFNNEADTPDNFQSRRPNTSFCFLDIRSPGLGDTAMYLCATSRDRAEPDTQYFGPGTRLTVL.

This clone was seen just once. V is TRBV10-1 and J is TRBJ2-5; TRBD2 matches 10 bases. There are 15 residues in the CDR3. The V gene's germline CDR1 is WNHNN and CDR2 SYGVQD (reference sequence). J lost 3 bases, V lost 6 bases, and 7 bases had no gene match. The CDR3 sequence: CASRKKAGGEETQYF. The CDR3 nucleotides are TGCGCCAGCAGAAAGAAAGCGGGAGGGGAAGAGACCCAGTACTTC.